This record covers a single TCR beta chain. Its matching antigen is unknown. Tumor samples were taken before definitive surgery or chemotherapy. Assay used: immunoSEQ multiplex PCR; TCRdb lists only in-frame clones, some missing. The table records roughly 5,000 clones, about 60% of them present only once. The germline V gene has CDR1 LGHNA and CDR2 YSLEER. V lost 0 bases, J lost 0 bases, and 9 bases lay in between. The CDR3 is 17 residues long. The data derive from a study of high-grade serous ovarian cancer treatment subgroups. Study information: Each sample yielded on average roughly 7,500 unique TCR beta rearrangements from some 15,000 reads.

General study points: Repertoire analysis covered CDR3 alone, not CDR1 or CDR2.

Sequencing was done on a sample of tumor tissue. This TCR was sampled from a human donor with high-grade serous ovarian cancer. The chain has TRBV4-3 and TRBJ2-6; D is ambiguous. CDR3: CASSQEGSLSGANVLTF. The CDR3 coding sequence is TGCGCCAGCAGCCAAGAGGGCAGCCTCTCTGGGGCCAACGTCCTGACTTTC.